This T cell receptor (beta chain) is drawn from a study of vaccination effects on CD4 cells after COVID-19. Study observations and caveats: Marked contraction was observed in infection-induced and vaccine-induced clones late after vaccination.

Sequencing in the ViraFEST assay came after antigen-specific CD4+ T cells had been expanded with viral peptide pools, which were used to stimulate PBMC. CD4+ T cells were isolated after 10 days of culture. The participants, recipients of two vaccine doses, got either BNT162b2 or mRNA-1273. Clones were sequenced by immunoSEQ multiplex PCR, and TCRdb holds only the in-frame ones, with some missing. The sample includes about 46,000 clones, under 85% of them seen just once. Germline CDR1 MNHEY, CDR2 SVGAGI. The CDR3 has 16 amino acids. Trimming cost V 3 bases and J 6 bases; bases outside gene matches: 8. This clone was seen more than once but under ten times. Its antigen is unidentified.

This TCR derives from a human donor who received a COVID-19 vaccine. The chain uses TRBV6-5 and TRBJ2-2, with 9 bases aligning to TRBD2. Sequenced here: CD4+ T cells from PBMCs cultured with HCoV-OC43 spike peptides, sampled after COVID-19 vaccination. Indicated subset: HCoV-OC43 spike overlapping peptide pool stimulation. CDR3 sequence reads: CASSYLAGGPPGELFF. The CDR3 DNA is TGTGCCAGCAGTTATCTTGCGGGAGGGCCGCCCGGGGAGCTGTTTTTT.